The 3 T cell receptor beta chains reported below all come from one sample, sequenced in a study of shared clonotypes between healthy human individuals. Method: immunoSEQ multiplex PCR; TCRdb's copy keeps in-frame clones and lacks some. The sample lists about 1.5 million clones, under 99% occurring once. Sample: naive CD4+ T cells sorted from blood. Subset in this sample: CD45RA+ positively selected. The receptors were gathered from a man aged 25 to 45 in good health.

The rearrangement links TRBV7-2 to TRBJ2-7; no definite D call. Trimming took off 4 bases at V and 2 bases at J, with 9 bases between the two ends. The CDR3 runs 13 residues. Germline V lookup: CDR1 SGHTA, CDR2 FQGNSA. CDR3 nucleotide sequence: TGTGCCAGCAGCTCCGGACGAGCCTACGAGCAGTACTTC. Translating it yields CASSSGRAYEQYF. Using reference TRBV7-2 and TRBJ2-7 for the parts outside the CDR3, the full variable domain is GAGVSQSPSNKVTEKGKDVELRCDPISGHTALYWYRQSLGQGLEFLIYFQGNSAPDKSGLPSDRFSAERTGGSVSTLTIQRTQQEDSAVYLCASSSGRAYEQYFGPGTRLTVT.

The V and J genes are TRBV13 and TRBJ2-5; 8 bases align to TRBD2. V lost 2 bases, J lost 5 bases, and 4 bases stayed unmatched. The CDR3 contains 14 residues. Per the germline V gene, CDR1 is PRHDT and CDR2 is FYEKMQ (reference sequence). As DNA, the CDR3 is TGTGCCAGCAGCTTAAAACGGGAGGGGGAGACCCAGTACTTC. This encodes CASSLKREGETQYF.

CDR3 DNA sequence: TGTGCCAGCAGCGTAGCAGGGTTTCAGACCGGGGAGCTGTTTTTT. This encodes CASSVAGFQTGELFF. J is TRBJ2-2 and V is TRBV9, with D possibly TRBD1 on 5 matching bases. The germline CDR1 and CDR2 sequences are SGDLS and YYNGEE. The V end was cut by 0 bases, the J end by 5 bases, with 11 bases between. The CDR3 contains 15 residues.